A selection of T cell receptor beta chains follows, all from one sample in a study of PD-1 blockade in classical Hodgkin lymphoma. Using immunoSEQ multiplex PCR, the repertoire was profiled, and TCRdb retains in-frame clones only, with some absent. Here the sample spans around 50,000 clones, 90% being singletons. The sample was peripheral blood mononuclear cells (PBMCs), taken before the fourth cycle of nivolumab. These receptors came from a human donor with classical Hodgkin lymphoma. The CDR3 runs from the conserved cysteine through the conserved F or W. The D gene is left open where the match is weak. Size tells how often a clone was seen (once, few, many) or the class of an expanded clone, and some rows leave it out.

clone_size j_call d_call v_call cdr3_aa cdr3_nt
. TRBJ1-1 TRBD1 TRBV27 CASSLQGDWTEAFF TGTGCCAGCAGCTTACAGGGGGACTGGACTGAAGCTTTCTTT
. TRBJ2-5 . TRBV9 CASSVGVRHRTQYF TGTGCCAGCAGCGTAGGCGTCCGTCACCGCACCCAGTACTTC
once TRBJ1-1 . TRBV30 CAWSRPWVAEAFF TGTGCCTGGAGTCGGCCTTGGGTGGCTGAAGCTTTCTTT
. TRBJ1-3 . TRBV5-1 CASSPHGVFSGNTIYF TGCGCCAGCAGCCCTCATGGGGTGTTCTCTGGAAACACCATATATTTT
. TRBJ2-1 TRBD2 TRBV27 CASSAPSAGGPNEQFF TGTGCCAGCAGTGCCCCCTCAGCGGGAGGGCCCAATGAGCAGTTCTTC
. TRBJ1-5 . TRBV21-1 CASSKALGTEDYQPQHF TGTGCCAGCAGCAAAGCGCTCGGGACAGAGGATTATCAGCCCCAGCATTTT
. TRBJ2-2 . TRBV25-1 CASSEFGVYSGELFF TGTGCCAGCAGTGAATTTGGGGTGTATTCCGGGGAGCTGTTTTTT
once TRBJ2-3 . TRBV11-2 CASSLDRGGGNTQYF TGTGCCAGCAGCTTAGATCGCGGAGGGGGGAATACGCAGTATTTT
. TRBJ1-5 TRBD1 TRBV4-1 CASSPQKGAGQPQHF TGCGCCAGCAGCCCCCAAAAGGGGGCGGGTCAGCCCCAGCATTTT
. TRBJ1-2 . TRBV7-2 CASSLAVSNYGYTF TGTGCCAGCAGCTTAGCAGTGTCTAACTATGGCTACACCTTC
. TRBJ2-2 . TRBV18 CASSPAHLVFTGELFF TGTGCCAGCTCACCAGCACACCTAGTCTTCACCGGGGAGCTGTTTTTT
. TRBJ2-2 . TRBV6-1 CASSEDHGPGELFF TGTGCCAGCAGTGAAGATCACGGGCCCGGGGAGCTGTTTTTT
. TRBJ1-4 TRBD1 TRBV5-4 CASSRGQGNEKLFF TGTGCCAGCAGCCGGGGACAGGGGAATGAAAAACTGTTTTTT
. TRBJ1-1 . TRBV19 CASSIVGGGFPMNTEAFF TGTGCCAGTAGTATAGTAGGCGGGGGCTTCCCCATGAACACTGAAGCTTTCTTT
. TRBJ2-7 . TRBV5-1 CASRLGRPYEQYF TGCGCCAGCAGACTAGGAAGGCCCTACGAGCAGTACTTC
. TRBJ2-7 . TRBV7-9 CASSFEQGPTYEQYF TGTGCCAGCAGCTTTGAACAGGGTCCAACCTACGAGCAGTACTTC
. TRBJ1-1 TRBD1 TRBV25-1 CASSAVHFRDRGATEAFF TGTGCCAGCAGTGCGGTCCACTTCCGGGACAGGGGAGCCACTGAAGCTTTCTTT
. TRBJ1-2 . TRBV2 CASISRSQGNYGYTF TGTGCCAGCATTTCCCGCAGCCAGGGAAACTATGGCTACACCTTC
. TRBJ2-1 TRBD2 TRBV25-1 CATQPGLEKFF TGTGCCACCCAGCCGGGACTAGAGAAGTTCTTC
. TRBJ2-1 TRBD1 TRBV5-3 CARSCPGTGGNEQFF TGTGCCAGAAGCTGCCCCGGGACAGGGGGCAATGAGCAGTTCTTC
. TRBJ2-7 TRBD1 TRBV11-3 CASSFVGTGLQSSYEQYF TGTGCCAGCAGCTTTGTCGGGACAGGGCTCCAGAGCTCCTACGAGCAGTACTTC
. TRBJ2-7 . TRBV6-5 CASSSGRTVYEQYF TGTGCCAGCAGCTCGGGACGGACTGTCTACGAGCAGTACTTC
. TRBJ2-4 TRBD2 TRBV13 CASSLLESGKLAKNIQYF TGTGCCAGCAGCTTATTAGAAAGCGGGAAACTAGCCAAAAACATTCAGTACTTC
. TRBJ2-7 TRBD2 TRBV4-2 CASSRLAGEQYF TGTGCCAGCAGCCGACTAGCTGGCGAGCAGTACTTC
. TRBJ1-3 . TRBV7-9 CASSLDPGSSGNTIYF TGTGCCAGCAGCTTAGATCCCGGGAGCTCTGGAAACACCATATATTTT
. TRBJ1-1 . TRBV7-9 CASSLNTEAFF TGTGCCAGCAGCTTAAACACTGAAGCTTTCTTT
once TRBJ2-1 . TRBV7-9 CASRGGAFSPYWQFF TGTGCCAGCAGGGGGGGCGCCTTCTCCCCTTATTGGCAGTTCTTC
. TRBJ2-7 TRBD2 TRBV27 CASSSPDLAGGPYEQYF TGTGCCAGCAGCAGCCCCGACCTAGCGGGAGGGCCGTACGAGCAGTACTTC
. TRBJ2-1 TRBD2 TRBV7-3 CASSQWVAGAYNEQFF TGTGCCAGCAGCCAATGGGTAGCGGGAGCCTACAATGAGCAGTTCTTC
. TRBJ2-1 . TRBV29-1 CSVEDRRIQQFF TGCAGCGTTGAAGATCGACGGATACAACAGTTCTTC
. TRBJ2-3 . TRBV5-1 CASSRDWNTDTQYF TGCGCCAGCAGCCGGGACTGGAACACAGATACGCAGTATTTT
. TRBJ1-1 TRBD1 TRBV14 CASSFSGTGDTEAFF TGTGCCAGCAGCTTTTCCGGGACAGGGGACACTGAAGCTTTCTTT
. TRBJ2-5 . TRBV9 CASSAAANAGETQYF TGTGCCAGCAGCGCCGCGGCGAATGCGGGGGAGACCCAGTACTTC
once TRBJ1-5 . TRBV9 CASSVEVTSPQHF TGTGCCAGCAGCGTAGAAGTCACAAGTCCCCAGCATTTT
. TRBJ2-7 TRBD2 TRBV2 CASSEAVLAGARRYEQYF TGTGCCAGCAGTGAAGCGGTGCTAGCGGGAGCCAGGCGCTACGAGCAGTACTTC
. TRBJ2-7 . TRBV28 CASSLTDTHEQYF TGTGCCAGCAGTCTAACCGACACACACGAGCAGTACTTC
. TRBJ2-7 TRBD2 TRBV15 CATSSVGLASYEQYF TGTGCCACCAGCAGCGTTGGACTAGCCTCCTACGAGCAGTACTTC
. TRBJ2-2 TRBD1 TRBV7-3 CASSLTKGQGPNTGELFF TGTGCCAGCAGCTTAACGAAGGGACAGGGCCCGAACACCGGGGAGCTGTTTTTT
. TRBJ2-3 TRBD2 TRBV6-1 CASSEKGLAGPYTQYF TGTGCCAGCAGTGAAAAGGGACTAGCGGGCCCTTATACGCAGTATTTT
. TRBJ2-6 . TRBV27 CASSISGANVLTF TGTGCCAGCAGTATCTCTGGGGCCAACGTCCTGACTTTC
. TRBJ1-5 TRBD1 TRBV5-1 CASSLGQPGKPQHF TGCGCCAGCAGTTTGGGACAGCCTGGGAAGCCCCAGCATTTT
. TRBJ1-4 . TRBV7-9 CASSLRSEKLFF TGTGCCAGCAGCTTAAGATCGGAAAAACTGTTTTTT
. TRBJ1-1 . TRBV4-2 CASSQEGRGGMNTEAFF TGTGCCAGCAGCCAAGAGGGCAGGGGAGGAATGAACACTGAAGCTTTCTTT
. TRBJ2-6 . TRBV27 CASTNLMRTGANVLTF TGTGCCAGCACCAATTTGATGCGGACCGGGGCCAACGTCCTGACTTTC
. TRBJ1-2 . TRBV27 CASSEVWGATPSGYTF TGTGCCAGCTCGGAGGTGTGGGGGGCGACCCCGAGTGGCTACACCTTC
. TRBJ2-3 TRBD2 TRBV11-2 CASSPRLAGVTDTQYF TGTGCCAGCAGCCCTAGACTAGCGGGAGTGACAGATACGCAGTATTTT
. TRBJ2-7 . TRBV5-1 CASSPRETGSEQYF TGCGCCAGCAGCCCGCGGGAGACAGGGTCCGAGCAGTACTTC
. TRBJ2-2 TRBD1 TRBV29-1 CSHTGGSNTGELFF TGCAGCCATACAGGGGGTTCGAACACCGGGGAGCTGTTTTTT
few TRBJ2-1 TRBD2 TRBV4-1 CASSQEGGAGVSNEQFF TGCGCCAGCAGCCAAGAAGGTGGGGCGGGAGTTTCGAATGAGCAGTTCTTC
. TRBJ1-1 . TRBV6-4 CASSVGENTEAFF TGTGCCAGCAGTGTAGGGGAGAACACTGAAGCTTTCTTT
once TRBJ1-3 . TRBV9 CASSVGFTGYGINTIYF TGTGCCAGCAGCGTAGGGTTTACGGGGTATGGGATAAACACCATATATTTT
once TRBJ1-2 . TRBV11-2 CASSLAGSYGYTF TGTGCCAGCAGCTTAGCAGGATCCTATGGCTACACCTTC
. TRBJ2-7 TRBD2 TRBV2 CASSESAGGPEQYF TGTGCCAGCAGTGAGTCAGCGGGAGGCCCCGAGCAGTACTTC
. TRBJ2-1 TRBD2 TRBV7-8 CASSDRTSGILGEQFF TGTGCCAGCAGCGACCGGACTAGCGGGATTCTAGGTGAGCAGTTCTTC
. TRBJ1-1 . TRBV10-3 CASRIGANGEAFF TGTGCCAGCAGAATAGGTGCGAACGGTGAAGCTTTCTTT
. TRBJ2-7 . TRBV30 CAWSLGLGATYEQYF TGTGCCTGGAGTTTAGGTCTAGGGGCCACCTACGAGCAGTACTTC
. TRBJ1-2 TRBD1 TRBV5-1 CASSGMTGIYGYTF TGCGCCAGCAGCGGAATGACAGGGATCTATGGCTACACCTTC
. TRBJ2-7 . TRBV5-4 CASSFLGGGADSYEQYF TGTGCCAGCAGCTTCTTAGGGGGAGGGGCTGACTCCTACGAGCAGTACTTC